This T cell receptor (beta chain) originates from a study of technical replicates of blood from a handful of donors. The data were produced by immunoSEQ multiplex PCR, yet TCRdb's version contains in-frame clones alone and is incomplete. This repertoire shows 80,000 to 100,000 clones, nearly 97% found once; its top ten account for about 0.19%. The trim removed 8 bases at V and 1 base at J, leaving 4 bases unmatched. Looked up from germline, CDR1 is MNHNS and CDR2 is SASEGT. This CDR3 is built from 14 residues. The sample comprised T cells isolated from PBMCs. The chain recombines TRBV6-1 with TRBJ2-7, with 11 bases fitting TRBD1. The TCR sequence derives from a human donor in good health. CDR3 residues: CASWDRGLSYEQYF. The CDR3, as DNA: TGTGCCAGCTGGGACAGGGGGTTATCCTACGAGCAGTACTTC.